This T cell receptor beta chain was identified during a study of Graves' ophthalmopathy and Graves' hyperthyroidism. Study overall: Peripheral blood samples were taken at initial diagnosis, before any treatment.

This clonotype was detected many times. V gave up 6 bases and J gave up 0 bases; unmatched junction bases: 12. This CDR3 comprises 16 residues. Germline V gene lookup returns CDR1 DFQATT and CDR2 SNEGSKA (reference sequence). Amplification from RNA transcripts yielded the TCR beta CDR3 regions. RT-PCR was first run with HTBI primers, then multiplex PCR in a second round. Each CDR3 protein is one row after TCRdb ran MiXCR on the multiplex PCR reads. The table records 150,000 to 200,000 distinct CDR3 sequences, 30% to 45% of them present only once. The rearrangement uses TRBV20-1 and TRBJ2-7; TRBD1 agrees at 9 bases. This TCR was sampled from a man aged 30 to 39 with Graves' ophthalmopathy. Input material: peripheral blood. CDR3 region: CSASDINRGPSYEQYF. The CDR3 coding sequence is TGCAGTGCCTCCGACATTAACAGGGGGCCCTCCTACGAGCAGTACTTC.